This TCR beta chain was documented in a study of cytomegalovirus exposure and HLA in healthy donors. Study-wide background: Tens of millions of unique TCR sequences came from HLA-typed donors in an early release. Whole-study results and caveats: Among TCR beta chains, those listed as cytomegalovirus-associated numbered 164. HLA-A and HLA-B allele assignments for most subjects were reportedly predicted accurately using TCR beta sequences.

Concerning this clone: Its antigen is still unknown.

V lost 0 bases and J 1 base, leaving 4 bases between the germline ends. Per the germline V gene, CDR1 is SGHKS and CDR2 is YYEKEE (reference sequence). There are 14 residues in the CDR3. Donors sampled were nominally healthy, though unrecorded immune exposures were likely. Primers for the PCR totalled 60 Vbeta and 13 Jbeta. Produced via immunoSEQ multiplex PCR; TCRdb's table is partial and in-frame only. The profile shows some 110,000 clones, about 70% of them singletons. The source material was PBMCs. The J gene is TRBJ2-2, the V gene TRBV5-5; D is uncertain. This clonotype was sampled from a female donor in good health and CMV-seronegative. CDR3 nucleotides: TGTGCCAGCAGCTTGGGCGGGAACACCGGGGAGCTGTTTTTT. It codes for CASSLGGNTGELFF.